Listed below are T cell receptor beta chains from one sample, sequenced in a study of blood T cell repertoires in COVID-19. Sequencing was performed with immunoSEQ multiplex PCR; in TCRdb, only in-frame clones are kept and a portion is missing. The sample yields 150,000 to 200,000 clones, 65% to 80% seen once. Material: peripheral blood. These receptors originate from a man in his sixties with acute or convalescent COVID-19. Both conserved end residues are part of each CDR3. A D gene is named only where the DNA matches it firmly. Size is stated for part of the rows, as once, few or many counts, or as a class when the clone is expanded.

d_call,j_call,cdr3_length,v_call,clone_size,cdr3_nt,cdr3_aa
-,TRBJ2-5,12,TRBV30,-,TGTGCCTGGAGTGGACTAGGAGGGACCCAGTACTTC,CAWSGLGGTQYF
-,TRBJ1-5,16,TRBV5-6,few,TGTGCCAGCAGCCCGGGTCGTTTTTATAGCAATCAGCCCCAGCATTTT,CASSPGRFYSNQPQHF
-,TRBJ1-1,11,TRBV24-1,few,TGTGCCACCAGTGACAGGGTTCGGGCTTTCTTT,CATSDRVRAFF
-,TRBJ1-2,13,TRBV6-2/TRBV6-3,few,TGTGCCAGCAGCCTAGACGGGAACTATGGCTACACCTTC,CASSLDGNYGYTF
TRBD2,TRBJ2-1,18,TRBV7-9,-,TGTGCCAGCAGCCAATTGACTAGCGGGGGATCCTCCTACAATGAGCAGTTCTTC,CASSQLTSGGSSYNEQFF
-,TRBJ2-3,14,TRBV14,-,TGTGCCAGCAGCCAAGAGGTAGTGGCAGATACGCAGTATTTT,CASSQEVVADTQYF
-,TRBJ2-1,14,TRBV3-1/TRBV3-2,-,TGTGCCAGCAGCATCCGTCTTAAGGGGAATGAGCAGTTCTTC,CASSIRLKGNEQFF
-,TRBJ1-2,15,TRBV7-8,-,TGTGCCAGCAGCTTAGGGGTGGGGGCAACCTATGGCTACACCTTC,CASSLGVGATYGYTF
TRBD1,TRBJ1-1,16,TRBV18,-,TGTGCCAGCTCAGCCTCCCCAGGACAGGCGAGACCTGAAGCTTTCTTT,CASSASPGQARPEAFF
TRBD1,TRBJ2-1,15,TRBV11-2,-,TGTGCCAGCAGTAACCGGGACAGGGGGTTATCTGAGCAGTTCTTC,CASSNRDRGLSEQFF
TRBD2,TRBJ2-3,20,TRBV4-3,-,TGCGCCAGCAGCCAAACCCCGGGACTAGCGGGGATATCTAGCACAGATACGCAGTATTTT,CASSQTPGLAGISSTDTQYF
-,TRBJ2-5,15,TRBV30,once,TGTGCCAGCCAAAGGACCCCGGGGGGCCGGGAGACCCAGTACTTC,CASQRTPGGRETQYF
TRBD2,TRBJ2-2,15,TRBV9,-,TGTGCCAGCAGCGTCGGGGGGTCCAACACCGGGGAGCTGTTTTTT,CASSVGGSNTGELFF
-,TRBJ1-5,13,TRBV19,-,TGTGCCAGTAGTATAAAGATAGCCCAGCCCCAGCATTTT,CASSIKIAQPQHF
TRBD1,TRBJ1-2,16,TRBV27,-,TGTGCCAGCAGCTTCGGTGGCCGGACAGGGAGCGATGGCTACACCTTC,CASSFGGRTGSDGYTF
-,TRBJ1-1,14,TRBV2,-,TGTGCCAGCACCCGGGAAGGGTCGAACACTGAAGCTTTCTTT,CASTREGSNTEAFF
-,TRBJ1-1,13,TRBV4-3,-,TGCGCCAGCAGCCAGTCAGGGATCACTGAAGCTTTCTTT,CASSQSGITEAFF
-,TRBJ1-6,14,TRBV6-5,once,TGTGCCAGCAGTTACCCGGAGGATAATTCACCCCTCCACTTT,CASSYPEDNSPLHF
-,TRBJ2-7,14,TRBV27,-,TGTGCCAGCAGTTTATCTATGGGGCGAGGCGAGCAGTACTTC,CASSLSMGRGEQYF
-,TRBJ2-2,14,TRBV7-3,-,TGTGCCAGCAGCCCACGGGTGAACACCGGGGAGCTGTTTTTT,CASSPRVNTGELFF
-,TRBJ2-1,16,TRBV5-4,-,TGTGCCAGCAGCCAACTAAAGGGGGTGTCCTACAATGAGCAGTTCTTC,CASSQLKGVSYNEQFF
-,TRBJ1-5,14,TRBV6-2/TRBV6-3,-,TGTGCCAGCAGTTATACACAGAGCAATCAGCCCCAGCATTTT,CASSYTQSNQPQHF
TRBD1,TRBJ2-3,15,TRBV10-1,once,TGCGCCAGCAGTGAGTCGACAGGGGGCAGAGATACGCAGTATTTT,CASSESTGGRDTQYF
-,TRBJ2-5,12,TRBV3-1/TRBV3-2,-,TGTGCCAGCAGCCCCGACAAAAAGACCCAGTACTTC,CASSPDKKTQYF
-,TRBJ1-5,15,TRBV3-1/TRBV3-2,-,TGTGCCAGCAGCCCGACAGTGAATAGCAATCAGCCCCAGCATTTT,CASSPTVNSNQPQHF
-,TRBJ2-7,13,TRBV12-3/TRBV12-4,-,TGTGCCAGCAGTTTCGAGGGAATAGGCGAGCAGTACTTC,CASSFEGIGEQYF
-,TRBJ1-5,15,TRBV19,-,TGTGCCAGTAGTATAAGGGGGTCTGGGAATCAGCCCCAGCATTTT,CASSIRGSGNQPQHF
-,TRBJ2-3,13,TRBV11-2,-,TGTGCCAGCAGCTTAATGAAGGGGGATACGCAGTATTTT,CASSLMKGDTQYF